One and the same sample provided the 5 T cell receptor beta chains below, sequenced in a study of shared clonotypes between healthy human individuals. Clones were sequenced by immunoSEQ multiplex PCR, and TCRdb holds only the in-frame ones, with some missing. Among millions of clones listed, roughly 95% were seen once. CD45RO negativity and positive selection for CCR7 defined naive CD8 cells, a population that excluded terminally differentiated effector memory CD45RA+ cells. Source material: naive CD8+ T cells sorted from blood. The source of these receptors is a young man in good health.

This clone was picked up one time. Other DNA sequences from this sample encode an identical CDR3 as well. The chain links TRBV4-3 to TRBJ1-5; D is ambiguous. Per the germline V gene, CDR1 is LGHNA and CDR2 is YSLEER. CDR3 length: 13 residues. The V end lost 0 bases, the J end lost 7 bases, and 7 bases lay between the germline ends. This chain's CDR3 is CASSQDLEQPQHF. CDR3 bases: TGCGCCAGCAGCCAAGATCTAGAGCAGCCCCAGCATTTT.

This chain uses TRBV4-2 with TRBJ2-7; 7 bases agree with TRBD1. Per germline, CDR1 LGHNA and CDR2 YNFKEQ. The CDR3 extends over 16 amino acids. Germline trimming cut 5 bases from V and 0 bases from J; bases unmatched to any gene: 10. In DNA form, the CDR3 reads TGTGCCAGCAGCAGTTCTTCAGGGGGTTACTCCTACGAGCAGTACTTC. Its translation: CASSSSSGGYSYEQYF.

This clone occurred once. In DNA form, the CDR3 reads TGTGCCAGCAGCTTAGCGCTCGGTAGCGGCCAATATAATTCACCCCTCCACTTT. Translated, it gives CASSLALGSGQYNSPLHF. This chain uses TRBV7-2 with TRBJ1-6, with no clear D. Germline V gives CDR1 SGHTA, CDR2 FQGNSA. The V end lost 0 bases, the J end lost 4 bases, and 16 bases lay between the germline ends. The CDR3 is 18 amino acids.

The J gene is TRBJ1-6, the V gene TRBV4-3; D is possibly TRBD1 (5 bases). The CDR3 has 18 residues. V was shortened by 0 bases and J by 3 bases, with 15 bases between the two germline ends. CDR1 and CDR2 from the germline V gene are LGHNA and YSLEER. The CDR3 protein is CASSQDLGGTLYNSPLHF. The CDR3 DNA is TGCGCCAGCAGCCAAGATCTGGGAGGGACCCTCTATAATTCACCCCTCCACTTT.

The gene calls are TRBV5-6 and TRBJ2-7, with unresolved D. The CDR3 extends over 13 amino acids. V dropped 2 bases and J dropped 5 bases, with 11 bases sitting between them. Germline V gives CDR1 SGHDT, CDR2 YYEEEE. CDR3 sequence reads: CASSLNVGDEQYF. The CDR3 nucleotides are TGTGCCAGCAGCTTAAACGTCGGAGACGAGCAGTACTTC.